This T cell receptor beta chain was captured in a study of T cell changes during pregnancy in multiple sclerosis. Only in-frame clones appear in the TCRdb table, and some are missing; sequencing was by immunoSEQ multiplex PCR. The sample has about 51,000 clones; around 92% are singletons. The TCR originated in a female donor with multiple sclerosis, enrolled in a pregnancy study. The sample was CD4+ T cells from peripheral blood mononuclear cells, taken in the third trimester of pregnancy.

The DNA of the CDR3 is TGTGCCAGCAGTGGTGCTGTGACGGGAGGGACTAGCACAGATACGCAGTATTTT. It encodes CASSGAVTGGTSTDTQYF. This chain joins TRBV6-1 and TRBJ2-3; 8 nucleotides match TRBD2. The V and J ends lost 4 bases and 0 bases, in that order; junction bases with no gene match: 12. The CDR3 spans 18 residues. Germline CDR1 reads MNHNS; CDR2 reads SASEGT.